This TCR beta chain is drawn from a study of T cells in Graves' hyperthyroidism and ophthalmopathy (dated by TCRdb to between 2019 and 2020). With regard to the full study: Peripheral blood samples were taken at the time of initial diagnosis, prior to any treatment. To identify TCR V-J signatures that set the groups apart, the researchers used a discovery cohort of about a hundred patients, made up of 43 with Graves' ophthalmopathy and 55 to 65 with stable Graves' hyperthyroidism. Prospective prediction of ophthalmopathy was tested in an independent validation cohort consisting of some 18 hyperthyroidism patients and around 16 patients who later progressed to ophthalmopathy. The approximately 90 discovery patients were randomly split 7:3 into training and test sets. In addition, the study compared T-cell repertoires in thyroid tissue and in blood from roughly six Graves' hyperthyroidism patients. Once sampling was done, hyperthyroidism patients were given methimazole at a starting dose of 30 mg daily, whereas ophthalmopathy patients were given high-dose intravenous methylprednisolone. According to the paper, TCR Vbeta CDR3 sequencing was carried out on approximately 140 peripheral blood samples, which came from over 40 ophthalmopathy, some 73 hyperthyroidism and about 17 progressor patients. The study at large found these results: Most expanded thyroid clonotypes (frequency above 0.001) were also found in blood, which suggests that blood repertoires may mirror thyroid immune responses. A 13 V-J signature model separated ophthalmopathy from stable hyperthyroidism, with about 90% sensitivity and 81.08% specificity in cross-validation and 80%/75% in testing. Sample size was not statistically predetermined, and blinding of investigators to group allocation was not performed. In validation, the model predicted progression to ophthalmopathy a median of about 6.8 months before onset, with approximately 71% sensitivity and 72.22% specificity.

Stable Graves' hyperthyroidism was defined as the absence of progression to ophthalmopathy over 18 months of follow-up. Hyperthyroidism patients were newly diagnosed, with disease duration under 2 months, and aged 18 to 65 years. The study excluded patients with uncontrolled infections, other autoimmune diseases, pregnancy or lactation. Diagnoses relied on clinical symptoms, serum thyroxine and TRAb, thyroid ultrasound and orbital computed tomography. PBMCs were isolated from about 9.1 ml of fresh peripheral blood by Ficoll-Paque density gradient centrifugation. Total RNA was extracted with Trizol reagent, and quality was checked on an Agilent 2100 Bioanalyzer. This clonotype was counted at least ten times. Its antigen remains undetermined. No quality values exist for individual bases; no much larger clone is one base distant. Amplification of TCR beta CDR3 regions was carried out from RNA transcripts. For the first round of RT-PCR on the TCR CDR3, the HTBI primer set was used together with the Qiagen OneStep RT-PCR kit. Libraries were constructed in a second round of multiplex PCR, after which size selection and purification were carried out. Sequencing of the libraries was done on an Illumina HiSeq2000 using paired-end 100 bp reads. Regarding the original processing steps: SOAPnuke was used to process the raw data, with reads discarded if the reads contained adapters or uncalled bases, had a mean Phred below 15, or lacked an exact constant-primer or identifier match. COPE v1.2.5 was used to merge high-quality paired reads, and clonotypes were defined as unique nucleotide sequences. MiTCR v1.1 was used to align the clonotypes against IMGT TRBV, TRBD and TRBJ reference segments. Only V-J combinations with frequency above 0.0001, covering 99% to 99.2% of repertoires, were analysed. A TCS score was defined as the ratio between F50 (clonal expansion) and ExV (chaos), using BLOSUM62-based TCRdist between CDR3 peptides within each V-J. Welch's t-statistics and random forest reduced roughly 530 V-J features to some 14, which were used in a naive Bayes classifier (R e1071). TCRdb reprocessed the public reads (quality trimming at Q25 with fastp, clone calling with MiXCR) and kept in-frame beta chains. For every CDR3 protein sequence, its rows merge into one entry that carries the most common genes and DNA. For this entry, the V and J calls and clone size follow TCRdb and not the study's own pipeline. This sample comprises about 96,000 distinct CDR3 sequences, about half of them detected only once. Clones ranked in the top ten supply roughly 26% of the sample.

The germline ends are 12 bases apart after V is trimmed by 1 base and J by 5 bases. From cysteine to phenylalanine, the CDR3 is 14 amino acids long. The entry retains the CDR3 DNA only, 42 bases that are in frame from base 1. CDR1 and CDR2, per the germline V gene, are SGHDT and YYEEEE. Recombination connected TRBV5-6 to TRBJ1-1; a confident D gene designation cannot be given. The sequenced sample was blood. The clonotype was recovered from a woman aged 40 to 55 with Graves' hyperthyroidism. This receptor has the CDR3 CASSLRHRRTEAFF. The DNA sequence follows: TGTGCCAGCAGCTTGAGGCATCGGAGAACTGAAGCTTTCTTT.